This paragraph reports one TCR beta chain. Its matching antigen is unknown. This CDR3 region has 11 residues. The germline gives CDR1 SQVTM, CDR2 ANQGSEA. The V end was cut by 5 bases, the J end by 5 bases, with 10 bases between. The data belong to a study of T cells in tuberculosis. Findings of the study overall: GMM-specific TCRs were nearer to active tuberculosis alpha repertoires, suggesting expansion.

Sequencing used immunoSEQ multiplex PCR; TCRdb keeps in-frame clones, though not all of them. In the table there are tens of thousands of clones, around 90% of which are singletons. The origin of this receptor is a donor under 30 with latent tuberculosis or without tuberculosis infection. Sequencing was carried out using PBMCs. The chain employs TRBV29-1 and TRBJ2-7; TRBD2 is a possible D gene (5 bases). The CDR3 bases are TGCAGCGTTCTGAGGGCCAACGAGCAGTACTTC. Amino acids: CSVLRANEQYF.